Following are 29 T cell receptor beta chains from one sample sequenced in a study of identical twins. TCRdb redid the calling of the 5' RACE reads with MiXCR, one entry per CDR3 protein. This repertoire shows over 550,000 distinct CDR3 sequences, roughly 6.6% found once; its top ten account for 1.6%. This sample also appeared in a second study, on yellow fever vaccine responses in identical twins.

The specimen was PBMCs. These receptors were collected from a woman aged 18-35 years in good health.

The chain carries TRBV3-1 and TRBJ2-3, with 11 bases aligning to TRBD2. The J segment lost 2 bases and the V segment lost 4 bases, leaving 14 bases of the junction unmatched. The germline CDR1 and CDR2 sequences are LGHDT and YNNKEL (reference sequence). There are 19 residues in the CDR3. The CDR3 sequence: CASSRRSGGAGEPTDTQYF. The CDR3, as DNA: TGTGCCAGCAGCCGACGTAGCGGGGGGGCCGGAGAACCCACAGATACGCAGTATTTT.

The chain is built from TRBV12-3 or TRBV12-4 and TRBJ2-1, with 14 bases fitting TRBD2. Trimming removed 5 bases from V and 7 bases from J; junction bases left unmatched: 7. This CDR3 spans 16 amino acids. As DNA, the CDR3 is TGTGCCAGCAGTCCGACTAGCGGGAGGGCCTGGAATGAGCAGTTCTTC. Residues: CASSPTSGRAWNEQFF.

V is TRBV12-3 or TRBV12-4 and J is TRBJ2-2; no reliable D call. V dropped 7 bases and J dropped 4 bases, with 10 bases sitting between them. This CDR3 region has 13 residues. The CDR3 region has the DNA TGTGCCAGCACCCTTGGGATCACCGGGGAGCTGTTTTTT. Translating it yields CASTLGITGELFF.

V gene TRBV29-1 combines with J gene TRBJ2-2; either TRBD1 or TRBD2 may fit D (5 bases each). Germline V CDR1 and CDR2: SQVTM, ANQGSEA. The CDR3 is made up of 11 amino acids. Trimming took off 4 bases at V and 8 bases at J, with 8 bases between the two ends. The CDR3 region is CSVVGAGELFF. CDR3 sequence (DNA): TGCAGCGTTGTCGGGGCGGGGGAGCTGTTTTTT.

The chain is built from TRBV12-3 or TRBV12-4 and TRBJ2-7; D call uncertain. This CDR3 comprises 14 residues. The V gene lost 6 bases and the J gene lost 4 bases, with 16 bases spanning the gap. Here the CDR3 reads CASSLLPFGYEQYF. The DNA of the CDR3 is TGTGCCAGCAGCCTCCTCCCCTTTGGGTACGAGCAGTACTTC.

In its sample, this clonotype was seen a few times. The V gene is TRBV6-5, the J gene TRBJ2-1; 13 nucleotides line up with TRBD2. Germline trimming cut 2 bases from V and 8 bases from J; bases unmatched to any gene: 6. The CDR3 is made up of 16 amino acids. The germline CDR1 and CDR2 sequences are MNHEY and SVGAGI. The CDR3 DNA sequence: TGTGCCAGCAGTTACCGAACTAGCGGGAGGGCCGATGAGCAGTTCTTC. The encoded protein is CASSYRTSGRADEQFF.

The chain couples TRBV29-1 to TRBJ1-1; D is uncertain. Germline CDR1 SQVTM, CDR2 ANQGSEA. The V gene lost 4 bases and the J gene lost 0 bases, with 15 bases spanning the gap. The CDR3 is 15 residues long. The CDR3 protein is CSVGVATRLNTEAFF. The CDR3 DNA is TGCAGCGTTGGTGTCGCGACAAGGTTGAACACTGAAGCTTTCTTT.

The chain has TRBV28 and TRBJ1-5, with D possibly TRBD1 on 5 matching bases. Germline assignment: CDR1 MDHEN and CDR2 SYDVKM. The CDR3 has 13 amino acids. V lost 1 base and J lost 7, with 8 bases in between. The chain's CDR3 is CASSLYGGQPQHF. Here the CDR3 DNA reads TGTGCCAGCAGTTTATACGGGGGGCAGCCCCAGCATTTT.

At least ten counts were recorded for this clonotype. The chain couples TRBV29-1 to TRBJ2-2, with TRBD1 identical over 10 bases. Trimming took 6 bases from V and 6 from J; bases not matched to a gene: 10. CDR1 and CDR2 from the germline V gene are SQVTM and ANQGSEA. This CDR3 comprises 15 residues. CDR3 in amino acids: CSVRRTGGSPGELFF. CDR3 DNA: TGCAGCGTAAGACGGACAGGGGGGAGCCCCGGGGAGCTGTTTTTT.

The V and J genes are TRBV2 and TRBJ2-1; 15 bases line up with TRBD2. V shed 8 bases and J 8 bases; nucleotides not matched to a gene: 16. The CDR3 runs 18 residues. The V gene's germline CDR1 is SNHLY and CDR2 FYNNEI. Here the CDR3 reads CASCLGLAGGIFQYEQFF. The CDR3 DNA is TGTGCCAGCTGTTTAGGACTAGCGGGAGGGATATTCCAATATGAGCAGTTCTTC.

This clonotype was found a few times. The chain links TRBV20-1 to TRBJ2-1; 10 bases align to TRBD2. The trim removed 2 bases at V and 4 bases at J, leaving 2 bases unmatched. The CDR3 has 14 residues. Germline lookup yields CDR1 DFQATT and CDR2 SNEGSKA (reference sequence). CDR3 sequence: CSARRTSGYNEQFF. Written as DNA, the CDR3 is TGCAGTGCTAGACGGACTAGCGGATACAATGAGCAGTTCTTC.

This clonotype was counted only a few times. The chain links TRBV6-1 to TRBJ2-3; the D call may be TRBD1 or TRBD2 (6 bases each). The germline V and J ends were trimmed by 2 bases and 5 bases, with 11 bases remaining between them. This CDR3 is built from 14 residues. Germline-derived CDR1 and CDR2 are MNHNS and SASEGT. Here the CDR3 reads CASSEKGGVDTQYF. The CDR3 nucleotides are TGTGCCAGCAGTGAAAAGGGGGGAGTAGATACGCAGTATTTT.

The chain recombines TRBV5-6 with TRBJ2-1, with 15 bases aligning to TRBD2. This CDR3 is 16 amino acids long. With 4 bases clipped from V and 7 bases from J, the junction kept 6 bases outside the gene matches. CDR1 and CDR2 from the germline V gene are SGHDT and YYEEEE. The CDR3 sequence is CASSLRTSGRENEQFF. CDR3 DNA: TGTGCCAGCAGCCTTAGGACTAGCGGGAGGGAGAATGAGCAGTTCTTC. The full variable domain, its missing parts supplied by reference TRBV5-6 and TRBJ2-1, is DAGVTQSPTHLIKTRGQQVTLRCSPKSGHDTVSWYQQALGQGPQFIFQYYEEEERQRGNFPDRFSGHQFPNYSSELNVNALLLGDSALYLCASSLRTSGRENEQFFGPGTRLTVL.

This clonotype was seen many times. V usage is TRBV12-3 or TRBV12-4 and J usage is TRBJ2-1; D gene unclear. The V gene lost 5 bases and the J gene lost 6 bases, with 11 bases spanning the gap. This CDR3 comprises 13 residues. DNA of the CDR3: TGTGCCAGCAGTCCAGCTTGGGGCAATGAGCAGTTCTTC. Protein: CASSPAWGNEQFF.

There are many counts of this clonotype. The V call is TRBV12-3 or TRBV12-4, the J call TRBJ1-5, with D possibly matching TRBD1 (5 bases). CDR3 length equals 12 residues. Trimming removed 1 base from V and 7 bases from J, with 5 bases in between. The CDR3 nucleotides read TGTGCCAGCAGTTTAGGGGGGCAGCCCCAGCATTTT. This codes for CASSLGGQPQHF.

There are a few counts of this clonotype. The rearrangement joins TRBV7-8 to TRBJ2-5; 7 bases fit TRBD1. CDR1 and CDR2 from the germline V gene are SGHVS and FQNEAQ. V trimming: 1 base; J trimming: 3 bases; junction bases outside the gene matches: 5. The CDR3 has 15 amino acids. The CDR3 reads CASSLVTGVKETQYF. CDR3 in DNA: TGTGCCAGCAGCTTAGTTACAGGGGTAAAAGAGACCCAGTACTTC.

The CDR3 coding sequence is TGTGCCGGAACCCAATTGGTTGGTGAGTCCGAGCAGTACTTC. Amino acids: CAGTQLVGESEQYF. The chain joins TRBV7-9 to TRBJ2-7; D unclear. The CDR3 spans 14 residues. Per germline, CDR1 SEHNR and CDR2 FQNEAQ (reference sequence). The ends were cut back, 11 bases at V and 6 bases at J, with 23 bases in the middle.

At least ten counts were recorded for this clonotype. The V call is TRBV11-2, the J call TRBJ1-3; no reliable D call. Deletions cut 5 bases from V and 0 bases from J, with 11 bases between. Germline V gene lookup returns CDR1 SGHAT and CDR2 FQNNGV. The CDR3 loop spans 15 amino acids. CDR3 DNA sequence: TGTGCCAGCAGCCGTGGTAGGAGCTCTGGAAACACCATATATTTT. This sequence encodes CASSRGRSSGNTIYF.

The sample holds a few counts of this clonotype. The rearrangement links TRBV6-1 to TRBJ2-7, with 9 positions matching TRBD2. Per the germline V gene, CDR1 is MNHNS and CDR2 is SASEGT. This CDR3 has 15 amino acids. Losses at the gene ends were 7 bases for V and 5 bases for J; bases not matched to a gene: 12. CDR3 amino acids: CASTGPRTSAHEQYV. The CDR3 coding sequence is TGTGCCAGCACGGGACCGCGGACTAGCGCCCACGAGCAGTACGTC.

The sample holds a few counts of this clonotype. The V gene is TRBV2, the J gene TRBJ2-6; D unclear. V gave up 3 bases and J gave up 1 base, with 10 bases separating them. Germline assignment: CDR1 SNHLY and CDR2 FYNNEI. The length of the CDR3 is 16 residues. In DNA, the CDR3 is TGTGCCAGCAGTGATAGGGCCCAGTCTGGGGCCAACGTCCTGACTTTC. As protein: CASSDRAQSGANVLTF.

CDR3 loop: CASSQGIAGPPNEQFF. The CDR3 DNA follows: TGCGCCAGCAGCCAAGGAATTGCGGGACCACCCAATGAGCAGTTCTTC. This chain connects TRBV4-1 to TRBJ2-1; D may be TRBD2 (6 bases). The V end was cut by 1 base, the J end by 6 bases, with 16 bases between. This CDR3 contains 16 residues. Germline V lookup: CDR1 MGHRA, CDR2 YSYEKL.

This clonotype was seen many times. The CDR3 reads CSARDRMGQGNYGYTF. The CDR3 DNA is TGCAGTGCTAGAGATAGAATGGGACAGGGTAACTATGGCTACACCTTC. The gene calls are TRBV20-1 and TRBJ1-2, with 9 bases lining up with TRBD1. J gave up 1 base and V 0 bases, and 6 bases lay outside the gene matches. CDR1 is DFQATT and CDR2 is SNEGSKA in the germline V gene (reference sequence). This CDR3 spans 16 amino acids.

The chain recombines TRBV12-3 or TRBV12-4 with TRBJ1-5, with D possibly TRBD1 on 5 matching bases. The CDR3 is 16 amino acids. Trimming cost V 6 bases and J 0 bases, with 15 bases left between them. The CDR3 is CASSRGTGASNQPQHF. In nucleotides, the CDR3 is TGTGCCAGCAGCCGCGGGACCGGCGCTAGCAATCAGCCCCAGCATTTT.

The table lists this clonotype with many counts. This chain connects TRBV11-2 to TRBJ2-7; 8 bases match TRBD2. The CDR3 is 13 amino acids. Germline CDR1 is SGHAT and CDR2 is FQNNGV. V trimming: 4 bases; J trimming: 4 bases; junction bases outside the gene matches: 3. For the CDR3, the DNA is TGTGCCAGCAGCTCCATAGCGGGATACGAGCAGTACTTC. This encodes CASSSIAGYEQYF.

This clonotype was observed a handful of times. The chain joins TRBV9 to TRBJ2-7, with 7 bases matching TRBD2. Germline loops: CDR1 SGDLS, CDR2 YYNGEE. The CDR3 covers 15 residues. With V trimmed by 1 base and J by 0 bases, 4 bases remained unmatched. The CDR3 DNA is TGTGCCAGCAGCGTACGGGGGGACCGCTCCTACGAGCAGTACTTC. It is translated as CASSVRGDRSYEQYF.

CDR3: CASSVETGGNYNEQFF. The CDR3 region has the DNA TGTGCCAGCAGCGTAGAGACAGGGGGCAATTACAATGAGCAGTTCTTC. The V and J genes are TRBV9 and TRBJ2-1, with 10 bases matching TRBD1. Germline lookup yields CDR1 SGDLS and CDR2 YYNGEE. The CDR3 totals 16 residues. V lost 0 bases to trimming and J lost 4 bases; unmatched junction nucleotides: 4.

This clonotype occurred a few times. The chain links TRBV28 to TRBJ2-7; TRBD2 matches at 10 bases. CDR1 is MDHEN and CDR2 is SYDVKM in the germline V gene. This CDR3 has 16 residues. The junction had 10 bases not matched to a gene; V was cut back by 4 bases and J by 4 bases. For the CDR3, the DNA is TGTGCCAGCAGTTCCCCTAGTTCTAGCGGGAGTTACGAGCAGTACTTC. Amino acid sequence: CASSSPSSSGSYEQYF.

This clonotype was counted ten times or more. The chain combines TRBV11-3 with TRBJ1-1; D ambiguous. V lost 0 bases and J 6 bases, leaving 8 bases between the germline ends. Per the germline V gene, CDR1 is SGHNT and CDR2 is YENEEA. The CDR3 spans 13 residues. CDR3 residues: CASSLDVGPEAFF. DNA of the CDR3: TGTGCCAGCAGCTTAGATGTTGGACCTGAAGCTTTCTTT.

This clonotype appeared a few times. The V call is TRBV21-1, the J call TRBJ2-7; TRBD2 is taken as the D call from the table, unchecked against the DNA. TRBV21-1 is designated a pseudogene. The CDR3 extends over 17 amino acids. CDR3: CASSKMWGSPTAYEQYV. DNA of the CDR3: TGTGCCAGCAGCAAAATGTGGGGCAGTCCCACCGCCTACGAGCAGTACGTC.